The sequence of this T cell receptor (beta chain) was determined in a study of neoadjuvant nivolumab and ipilimumab in lung cancer. Overall study: The combination arm added day-1 ipilimumab 1 mg/kg to nivolumab 3 mg/kg on days 1, 15, 29.

The study, taken as a whole, reports: Only two of four nivolumab-treated tumors gained richness and clonality by surgery. TCR richness and clonality were higher in tumors than adjacent uninvolved lung. TCR clonality did not significantly correlate with pathologic tumor regression.

This clone was recorded a few times. Its specificity is unknown. Produced via immunoSEQ multiplex PCR; TCRdb's table is partial and in-frame only. The sample has around 30,000 clones, roughly 80% seen once. V was clipped by 8 bases and J by 5 bases, with 19 bases between them. Germline values: CDR1 MNHEY, CDR2 SMNVEV (reference sequence). The CDR3 runs 14 residues. The rearrangement links TRBV27 to TRBJ2-7; D remains ambiguous. This sample comprised peripheral blood, obtained before neoadjuvant nivolumab, alone or with ipilimumab. This clonotype originated in an adult with non-small cell lung cancer. In DNA form, the CDR3 reads TGTGCCAGCTCTCCCATAGGGTTGGACCACGAGCAGTACTTC. Protein: CASSPIGLDHEQYF.